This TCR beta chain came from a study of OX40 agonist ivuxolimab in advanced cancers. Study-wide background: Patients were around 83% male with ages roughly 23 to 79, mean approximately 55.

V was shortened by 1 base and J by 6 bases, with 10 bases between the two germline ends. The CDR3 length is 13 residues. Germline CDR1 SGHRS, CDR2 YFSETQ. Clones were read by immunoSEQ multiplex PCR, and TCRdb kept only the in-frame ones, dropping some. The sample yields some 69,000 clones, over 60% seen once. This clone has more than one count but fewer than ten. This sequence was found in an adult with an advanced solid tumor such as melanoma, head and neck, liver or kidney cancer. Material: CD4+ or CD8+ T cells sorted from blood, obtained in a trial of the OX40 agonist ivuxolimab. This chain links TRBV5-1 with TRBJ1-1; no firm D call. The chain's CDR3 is CASSLSEGSEAFF. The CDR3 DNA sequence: TGCGCCAGCAGCTTGAGTGAAGGGTCTGAAGCTTTCTTT.